This is a list of T cell receptor beta chains from one sample in a study of regulatory and conventional T cells in RAG deficiency. The method was immunoSEQ multiplex PCR; TCRdb's version includes in-frame clones alone and lacks a portion of them. The sample has approximately 7,000 clones; around 91% are singletons. These data also featured in a second study, about regulatory T cells.

Sample: CD127- CD25+ CD4+ Tregs sorted from blood. Source of these receptors: a human donor in good health. Each CDR3 is given with its conserved first and last residue. Each record gives: V gene, J gene, D gene, clone size, CDR3 protein, CDR3 DNA. D genes are given only for firm matches. Clone size is given for some rows only: seen once, a few or many times, or a class if the clone is expanded.

>TRBV7-2|TRBJ2-1|.|.
CAVMGASKGNEQFF
TGTGCCGTTATGGGGGCCTCGAAAGGCAATGAGCAGTTCTTC
>TRBV2|TRBJ1-5|.|.
CASNYREGQPQHF
TGTGCCAGCAATTACAGGGAAGGTCAGCCCCAGCATTTT
>TRBV7-2|TRBJ1-2|.|once
CASSLAPLIGQGYTF
TGTGCCAGCAGCTTAGCTCCTTTGATAGGACAGGGCTACACCTTC
>TRBV4-2|TRBJ1-2|.|once
CASSQDAANYGYTF
TGTGCCAGCAGCCAAGATGCGGCCAATTATGGCTACACCTTC
>TRBV5-4|TRBJ1-2|.|.
CASSFRNRANYGYTF
TGTGCCAGCAGCTTTCGAAACAGGGCTAACTATGGCTACACCTTC
>TRBV10-1|TRBJ2-3|.|once
CATGSGYTDTQYF
TGCGCCACCGGTAGCGGCTACACAGATACGCAGTATTTT
>TRBV19|TRBJ1-2|TRBD1|.
CASSIGTGRVGYTF
TGTGCCAGTAGTATCGGGACAGGGAGGGTCGGCTACACCTTC
>TRBV27|TRBJ2-7|.|.
CASSWGDRTYEQYF
TGTGCCAGCAGTTGGGGGGACCGAACCTACGAGCAGTACTTC
>TRBV14|TRBJ2-7|TRBD2|.
CASSQDRRAGLAHEQYF
TGTGCCAGCAGCCAAGATCGGAGGGCAGGACTAGCCCACGAGCAGTACTTC
>TRBV5-1|TRBJ2-3|.|.
CASSLGAGGTDTQYF
TGCGCCAGCAGCTTGGGGGCAGGGGGCACAGATACGCAGTATTTT
>TRBV11-1|TRBJ2-5|TRBD2|.
CASSPLRRGGLETQYF
TGTGCCAGCAGCCCCCTCCGGCGGGGGGGCCTGGAGACCCAGTACTTC
>TRBV7-9|TRBJ1-1|.|.
CASSPGENTEAFF
TGTGCCAGCAGCCCAGGCGAGAACACTGAAGCTTTCTTT
>TRBV15|TRBJ1-5|.|.
CATSRGWGEITSGGYQPQHF
TGTGCCACCAGCAGGGGATGGGGAGAGATAACCTCGGGGGGTTATCAGCCCCAGCATTTT
>TRBV30|TRBJ1-4|.|.
CAWSVHGGGQDEKLFF
TGTGCCTGGAGTGTACACGGGGGGGGGCAGGATGAAAAACTGTTTTTT
>TRBV10-3|TRBJ1-2|.|.
CAIRGDGEIYGYTF
TGTGCCATCAGGGGAGACGGGGAAATATATGGCTACACCTTC
>TRBV2|TRBJ1-2|.|.
CASSDTGYGYTF
TGTGCCAGCAGTGATACGGGCTATGGCTACACCTTC
>TRBV9|TRBJ1-1|.|.
CASSSRRGAEAFF
TGTGCCAGCAGCTCCCGGCGGGGCGCTGAAGCTTTCTTT
>TRBV12-5|TRBJ2-3|.|.
CASAAGAGAPTDTQYF
TGTGCTAGTGCCGCGGGGGCGGGGGCCCCCACAGATACGCAGTATTTT
>TRBV11-3|TRBJ1-1|TRBD1|.
CASSIRGQGTEAFF
TGTGCCAGCAGCATACGTGGACAGGGCACTGAAGCTTTCTTT
>TRBV19|TRBJ1-1|TRBD1|.
CASSFRGRTEAFF
TGTGCCAGTAGCTTCAGGGGGCGGACTGAAGCTTTCTTT
>TRBV7-2|TRBJ1-6|TRBD1|.
CASTPQGAYNSPLHF
TGTGCCAGCACCCCCCAGGGGGCCTATAATTCACCCCTCCACTTT
>TRBV5-6|TRBJ1-4|.|few
CASSPATGAGVRKLFF
TGTGCCAGCAGCCCCGCGACAGGCGCCGGGGTCCGTAAACTGTTTTTT
>TRBV7-9|TRBJ1-1|.|.
CASSLALGQTEAFF
TGTGCCAGCAGCTTAGCCCTTGGACAGACTGAAGCTTTCTTT
>TRBV30|TRBJ2-3|.|once
CAWDRTSTDTQYF
TGTGCCTGGGACAGAACTAGCACAGATACGCAGTATTTT
>TRBV5-1|TRBJ2-7|.|.
CASSLAEGWAFGHEQYF
TGCGCCAGCAGCCTGGCGGAGGGTTGGGCCTTTGGCCACGAGCAGTACTTC
>TRBV4-2|TRBJ2-3|TRBD2|.
CASSQVGTSGGRTSTDTQYF
TGTGCCAGCAGCCAAGTAGGGACTAGCGGGGGAAGGACTAGCACAGATACGCAGTATTTT
>TRBV5-1|TRBJ2-5|TRBD2|.
CASSLDLAGGQKTQYF
TGCGCCAGCAGCTTGGATCTAGCGGGGGGGCAGAAGACCCAGTACTTC
>TRBV7-9|TRBJ1-1|.|.
CASSLYLDSPTEAFF
TGTGCCAGCAGCTTATATTTGGATTCGCCGACAGAAGCTTTCTTT
>TRBV14|TRBJ1-2|.|.
CASSQTPTGYGYTF
TGTGCCAGCAGCCAAACACCGACAGGCTATGGCTACACCTTC
>TRBV5-4|TRBJ1-2|.|once
CASSGGGDGYTF
TGTGCCAGCAGCGGCGGGGGGGATGGCTACACCTTC
>TRBV5-6|TRBJ1-4|.|.
CASSPGYGDYREKLFF
TGTGCCAGCAGCCCGGGGTACGGGGATTATCGCGAAAAACTGTTTTTT
>TRBV28|TRBJ1-5|.|few
CASSLWSKSNQPQHF
TGTGCCAGCAGTTTATGGTCCAAATCCAATCAGCCCCAGCATTTT
>TRBV5-1|TRBJ1-1|TRBD1|once
CASSSTGGSSEAFF
TGCGCCAGCAGCTCCACAGGGGGCAGTTCTGAAGCTTTCTTT
>TRBV28|TRBJ1-2|.|.
CASSYRGNYGYTF
TGTGCCAGCAGTTATAGGGGGAACTATGGCTACACCTTC
>TRBV28|TRBJ1-5|.|.
CASSFREEVNQPQHF
TGTGCCAGCAGTTTCCGGGAGGAGGTTAATCAGCCCCAGCATTTT
>TRBV14|TRBJ2-2|.|.
CASSQVGGWTGELFF
TGTGCCAGCAGCCAAGTAGGGGGTTGGACCGGGGAGCTGTTTTTT
>TRBV19|TRBJ2-1|TRBD2|.
CASTTTLGGYNEQFF
TGTGCCAGTACTACGACATTGGGGGGGTACAATGAGCAGTTCTTC
>TRBV5-6|TRBJ2-1|TRBD1|.
CASSWTGRKQFF
TGTGCCAGCAGCTGGACAGGTCGTAAGCAGTTCTTC
>TRBV7-2|TRBJ1-2|.|.
CASSFLLYGYTF
TGTGCCAGCAGCTTTTTACTCTATGGCTACACCTTC
>TRBV6-5|TRBJ1-3|.|few
CASSYSPQMSGNTIYF
TGTGCCAGCAGTTACTCCCCCCAGATGTCTGGAAACACCATATATTTT
>TRBV6-4|TRBJ2-6|.|.
CASSAGSGANVLTF
TGTGCCAGCAGTGCCGGGTCTGGGGCCAACGTCCTGACTTTC
>TRBV29-1|TRBJ2-2|.|.
CSVDWGGNTGELFF
TGCAGCGTTGATTGGGGCGGGAACACCGGGGAGCTGTTTTTT
>TRBV5-4|TRBJ2-3|TRBD2|.
CASSFGGGVTDTQYF
TGTGCCAGCAGCTTCGGCGGGGGAGTCACAGATACGCAGTATTTT
>TRBV6-6|TRBJ1-1|.|.
CASSYAYRELTEAFF
TGTGCCAGCAGTTACGCCTACAGGGAGTTAACTGAAGCTTTCTTT
>TRBV9|TRBJ2-2|TRBD2|once
CASSSRATSGGPGTGELFF
TGTGCCAGCAGCTCCCGCGCGACTAGCGGGGGCCCGGGCACCGGGGAGCTGTTTTTT
>TRBV6-5|TRBJ1-1|TRBD1|.
CASSSGQRQAGAFF
TGTGCCAGCAGTTCGGGACAGCGTCAAGCCGGAGCTTTCTTT
>TRBV4-1|TRBJ2-7|TRBD1|.
CASSLRTGSLYEQYF
TGCGCCAGCAGCCTCCGGACAGGGAGTCTCTACGAGCAGTACTTC